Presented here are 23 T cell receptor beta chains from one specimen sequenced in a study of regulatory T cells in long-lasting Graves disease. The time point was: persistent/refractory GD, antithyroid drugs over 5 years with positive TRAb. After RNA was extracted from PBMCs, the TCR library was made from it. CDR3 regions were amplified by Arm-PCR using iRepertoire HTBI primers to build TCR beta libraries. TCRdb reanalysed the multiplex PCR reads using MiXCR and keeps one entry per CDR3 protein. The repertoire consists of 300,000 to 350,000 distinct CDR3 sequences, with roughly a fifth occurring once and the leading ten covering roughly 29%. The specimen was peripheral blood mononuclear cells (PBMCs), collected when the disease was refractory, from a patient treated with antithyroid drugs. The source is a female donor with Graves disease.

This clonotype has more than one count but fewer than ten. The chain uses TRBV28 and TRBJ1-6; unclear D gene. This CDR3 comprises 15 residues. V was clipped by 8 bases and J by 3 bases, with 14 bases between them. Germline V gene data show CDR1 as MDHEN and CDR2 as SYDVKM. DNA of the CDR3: TGTGCCAGCCGAGAGCGGGGTGTCTATAATTCACCCCTCCACTTT. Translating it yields CASRERGVYNSPLHF.

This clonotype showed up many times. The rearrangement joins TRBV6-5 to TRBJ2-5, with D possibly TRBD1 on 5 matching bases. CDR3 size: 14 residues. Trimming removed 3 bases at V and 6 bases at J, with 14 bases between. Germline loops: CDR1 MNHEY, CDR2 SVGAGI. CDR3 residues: CASSYSGMRQTQYF. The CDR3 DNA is TGTGCCAGCAGTTATTCAGGGATGCGCCAGACCCAGTACTTC.

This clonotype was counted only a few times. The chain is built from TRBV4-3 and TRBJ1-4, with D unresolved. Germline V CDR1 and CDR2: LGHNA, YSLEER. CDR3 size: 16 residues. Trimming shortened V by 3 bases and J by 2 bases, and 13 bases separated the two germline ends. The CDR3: CASSQASRTTNEKLFF. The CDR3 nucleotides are TGCGCCAGCAGCCAGGCAAGTCGGACGACTAATGAAAAACTGTTTTTT.

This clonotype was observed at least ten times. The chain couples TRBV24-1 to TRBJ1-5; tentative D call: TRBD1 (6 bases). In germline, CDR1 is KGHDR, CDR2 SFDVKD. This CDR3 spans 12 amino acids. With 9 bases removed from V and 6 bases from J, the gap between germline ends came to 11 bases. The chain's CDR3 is CATASGVQPQHF. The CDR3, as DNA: TGTGCCACCGCTTCAGGGGTTCAGCCCCAGCATTTT.

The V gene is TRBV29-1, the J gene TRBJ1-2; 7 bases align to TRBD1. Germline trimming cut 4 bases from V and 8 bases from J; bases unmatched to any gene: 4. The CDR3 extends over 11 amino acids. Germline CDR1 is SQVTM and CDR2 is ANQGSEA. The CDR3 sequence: CSVADRSGYTF. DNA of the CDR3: TGCAGCGTTGCGGACAGGTCGGGCTACACCTTC.

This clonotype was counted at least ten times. CDR3 DNA: TGTGCCAGCAGCTTAACGGGGGCCGAGCTGTTTTTT. Translated: CASSLTGAELFF. The chain has TRBV7-3 and TRBJ2-2; a possible D gene is TRBD1 (6 bases). The CDR3 consists of 12 residues. Germline values: CDR1 SGHTA, CDR2 FQGTGA. V lost 0 bases to trimming and J lost 11 bases, with 7 bases between them.

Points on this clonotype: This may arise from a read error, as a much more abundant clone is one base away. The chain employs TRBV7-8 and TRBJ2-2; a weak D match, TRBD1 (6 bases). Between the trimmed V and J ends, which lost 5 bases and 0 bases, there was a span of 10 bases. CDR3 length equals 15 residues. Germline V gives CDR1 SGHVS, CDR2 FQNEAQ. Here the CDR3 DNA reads TGTGCCAGCAGCCACGGACAGACGAACACCGGGGAGCTGTTTTTT. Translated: CASSHGQTNTGELFF.

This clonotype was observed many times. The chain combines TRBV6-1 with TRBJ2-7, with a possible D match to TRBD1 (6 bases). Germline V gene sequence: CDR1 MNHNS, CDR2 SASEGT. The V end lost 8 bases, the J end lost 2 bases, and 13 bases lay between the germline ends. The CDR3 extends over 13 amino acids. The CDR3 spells CASGFRGTYEQYF. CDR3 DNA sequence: TGTGCCAGCGGATTCAGGGGAACCTACGAGCAGTACTTC.

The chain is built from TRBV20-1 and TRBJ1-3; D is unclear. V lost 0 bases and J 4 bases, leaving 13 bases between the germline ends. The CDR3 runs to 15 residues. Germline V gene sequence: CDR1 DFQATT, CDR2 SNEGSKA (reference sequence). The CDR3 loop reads CSARDPTNRGNTIYF. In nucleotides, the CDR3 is TGCAGTGCTAGAGATCCTACTAATAGGGGAAACACCATATATTTT.

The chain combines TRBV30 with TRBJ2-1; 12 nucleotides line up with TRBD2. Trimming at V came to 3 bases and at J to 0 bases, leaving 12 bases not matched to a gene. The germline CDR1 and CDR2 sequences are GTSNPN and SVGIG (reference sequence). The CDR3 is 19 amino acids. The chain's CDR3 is CAWSLRTSGTQSSYNEQFF. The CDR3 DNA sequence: TGTGCCTGGAGCTTACGGACTAGCGGGACCCAGAGCTCCTACAATGAGCAGTTCTTC.

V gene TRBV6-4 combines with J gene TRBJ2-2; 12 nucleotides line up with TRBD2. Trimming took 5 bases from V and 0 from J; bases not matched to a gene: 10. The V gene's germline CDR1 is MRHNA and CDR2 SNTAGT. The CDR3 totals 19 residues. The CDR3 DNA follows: TGTGCCAGCAGTATACGGGGACTAGCGGGCATCGCGAACACCGGGGAGCTGTTTTTT. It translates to CASSIRGLAGIANTGELFF.

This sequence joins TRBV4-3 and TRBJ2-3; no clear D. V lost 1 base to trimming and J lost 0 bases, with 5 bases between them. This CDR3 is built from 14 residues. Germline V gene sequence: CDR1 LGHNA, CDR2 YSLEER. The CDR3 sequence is CASSQGPSTDTQYF. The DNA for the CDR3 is TGCGCCAGCAGCCAAGGGCCAAGCACAGATACGCAGTATTTT.

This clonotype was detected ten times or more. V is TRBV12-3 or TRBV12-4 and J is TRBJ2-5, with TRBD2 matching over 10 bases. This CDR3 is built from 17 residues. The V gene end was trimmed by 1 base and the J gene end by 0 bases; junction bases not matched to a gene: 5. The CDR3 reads CASSLGLAGEYQETQYF. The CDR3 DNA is TGTGCCAGCAGTTTAGGGCTAGCGGGGGAATACCAAGAGACCCAGTACTTC.

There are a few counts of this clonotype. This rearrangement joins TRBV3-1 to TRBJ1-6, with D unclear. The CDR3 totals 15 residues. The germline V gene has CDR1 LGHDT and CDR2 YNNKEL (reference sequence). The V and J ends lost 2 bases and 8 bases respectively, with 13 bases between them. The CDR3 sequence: CASSQKGPQYSPLHF. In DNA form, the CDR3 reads TGTGCCAGCAGCCAAAAGGGCCCCCAGTATTCACCCCTCCACTTT.

Here the CDR3 reads CSASLGVAYEQYF. For the CDR3, the DNA is TGCAGTGCTAGTCTGGGGGTCGCCTACGAGCAGTACTTC. The V call is TRBV20-1, the J call TRBJ2-7; D tentatively fits TRBD1 or TRBD2 (5 bases each). The CDR3 has 13 residues. Germline V lookup: CDR1 DFQATT, CDR2 SNEGSKA (reference sequence). V lost 3 bases, J lost 2 bases, and 11 bases lay in between.

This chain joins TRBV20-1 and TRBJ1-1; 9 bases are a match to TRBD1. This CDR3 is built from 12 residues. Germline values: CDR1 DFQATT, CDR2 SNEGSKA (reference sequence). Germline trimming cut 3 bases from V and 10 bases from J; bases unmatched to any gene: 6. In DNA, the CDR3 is TGCAGTGCTAGTACCCGGGACAGGGCAGCTTTCTTT. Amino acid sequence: CSASTRDRAAFF.

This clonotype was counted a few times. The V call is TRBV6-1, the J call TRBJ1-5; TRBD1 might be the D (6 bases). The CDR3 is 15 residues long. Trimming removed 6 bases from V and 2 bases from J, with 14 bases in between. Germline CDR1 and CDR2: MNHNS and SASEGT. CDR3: CASSRTALGNQPQHF. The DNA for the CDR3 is TGTGCCAGCAGCCGGACAGCCCTTGGCAATCAGCCCCAGCATTTT.

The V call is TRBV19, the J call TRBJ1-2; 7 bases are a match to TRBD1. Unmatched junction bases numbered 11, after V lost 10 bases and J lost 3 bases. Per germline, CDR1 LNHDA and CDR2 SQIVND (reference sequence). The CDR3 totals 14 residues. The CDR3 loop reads CATTKRDRYYGYTF. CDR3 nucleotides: TGTGCCACCACCAAGCGGGACAGATACTATGGCTACACCTTC.

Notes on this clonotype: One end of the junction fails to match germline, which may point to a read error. CDR3 amino acids: CASTLEDPNEKLFF. The CDR3 DNA sequence: TGCGCCAGCACCTTGGAGGACCCGAATGAAAAACTGTTTTTT. V is TRBV5-1 and J is TRBJ1-4; D is undetermined. Looked up from germline, CDR1 is SGHRS and CDR2 is YFSETQ. The CDR3 totals 14 residues.

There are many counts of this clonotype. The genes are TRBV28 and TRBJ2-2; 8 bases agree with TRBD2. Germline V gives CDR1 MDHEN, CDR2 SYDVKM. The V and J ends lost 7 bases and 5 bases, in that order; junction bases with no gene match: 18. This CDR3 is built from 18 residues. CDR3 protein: CASTMGTGSSGMTGELFF. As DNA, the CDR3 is TGTGCCAGCACGATGGGCACAGGGAGTAGCGGGATGACCGGGGAGCTGTTTTTT.

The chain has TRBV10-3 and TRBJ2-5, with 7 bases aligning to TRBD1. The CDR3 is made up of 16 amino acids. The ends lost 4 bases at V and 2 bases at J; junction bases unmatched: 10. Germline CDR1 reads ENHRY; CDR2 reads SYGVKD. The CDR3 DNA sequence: TGTGCCATCAGTGGCCTGGGAACAGGGGATCAAGAGACCCAGTACTTC. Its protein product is CAISGLGTGDQETQYF.

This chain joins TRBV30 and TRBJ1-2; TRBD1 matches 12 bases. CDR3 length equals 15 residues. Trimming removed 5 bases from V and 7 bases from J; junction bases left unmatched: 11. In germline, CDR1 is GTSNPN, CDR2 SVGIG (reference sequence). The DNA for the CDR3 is TGTGCCTGGGGGGGAATTGGGACAGGGGGCATTGGCTACACCTTC. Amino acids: CAWGGIGTGGIGYTF.

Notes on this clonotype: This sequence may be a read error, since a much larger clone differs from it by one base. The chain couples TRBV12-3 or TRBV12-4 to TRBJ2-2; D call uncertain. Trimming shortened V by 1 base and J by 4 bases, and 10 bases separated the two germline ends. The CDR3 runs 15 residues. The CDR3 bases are TGTGCCAGCAGTTTAGGACTTCCGAGCACCGGGGAGCTGTTTTTT. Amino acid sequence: CASSLGLPSTGELFF.